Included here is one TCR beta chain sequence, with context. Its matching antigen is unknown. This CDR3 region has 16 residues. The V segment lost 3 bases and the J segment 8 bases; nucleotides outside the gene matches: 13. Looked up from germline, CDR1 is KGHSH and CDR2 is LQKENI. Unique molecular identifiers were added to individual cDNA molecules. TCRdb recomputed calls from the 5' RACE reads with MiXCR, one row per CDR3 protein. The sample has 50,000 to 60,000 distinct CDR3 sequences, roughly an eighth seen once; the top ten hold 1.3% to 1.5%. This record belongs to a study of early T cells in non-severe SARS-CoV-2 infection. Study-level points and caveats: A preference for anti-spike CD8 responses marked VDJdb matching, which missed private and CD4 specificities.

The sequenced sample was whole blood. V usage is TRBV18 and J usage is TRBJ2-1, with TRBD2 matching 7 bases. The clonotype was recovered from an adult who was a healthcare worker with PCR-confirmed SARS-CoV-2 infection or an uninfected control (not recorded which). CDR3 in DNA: TGTGCCAGCTCACCTGCGGGGGACCTACCCGGCGATGAGCAGTTCTTC. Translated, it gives CASSPAGDLPGDEQFF.